Shown below are 14 T cell receptor beta chains from a single sample sequenced in a study of low-dose radiotherapy and immunotherapy resistance in tumors. Sample time point: before trial treatment. First-strand cDNA relied on TRAV- and TRBV-specific primers spanning alpha and beta chains. With a constant-region primer and a V-primer adapter, TCRs were subjected to about 20 PCR cycles of amplification. In TCRdb, the reads were re-called with MiXCR into one record per CDR3 protein. The data show 45,000 to 75,000 distinct CDR3 sequences, approximately 25% seen once. The material sequenced was PBMCs, taken before treatment. The source is a male donor with prostate cancer.

Comment on this clonotype: The junction departs from the called germline gene at one end, perhaps through a read error. The chain uses TRBV12-3 or TRBV12-4 and TRBJ1-2; D ambiguous. CDR3 length equals 11 residues. The chain's CDR3 is CAISDLDGYTF. CDR3 in DNA: TGTGCCATCAGTGATTTGGATGGCTACACCTTC.

Comment on this clonotype: With only one base between it and a far larger clone, this is likely a read error. V is TRBV5-4 and J is TRBJ2-7; TRBD1 matches at 8 bases. The CDR3 has 15 amino acids. With V trimmed by 1 base and J by 7 bases, 10 bases remained unmatched. The germline gives CDR1 SGHNT, CDR2 YYREEE (reference sequence). The CDR3 DNA reads as TGTGCCAGCAGCTTGTGGGACAGGATTTTGTATGAGCAGTACTTC. It encodes CASSLWDRILYEQYF.

There are many counts of this clonotype. This sequence joins TRBV27 and TRBJ2-7; TRBD1 aligns across 10 bases. This CDR3 is 13 amino acids long. Losses at the gene ends were 6 bases for V and 4 bases for J; bases not matched to a gene: 3. From germline, CDR1 is MNHEY and CDR2 SMNVEV (reference sequence). The CDR3 sequence: CASRGQGNYEQYF. The DNA for the CDR3 is TGTGCCAGCAGGGGACAGGGGAATTACGAGCAGTACTTC.

This clonotype was seen repeatedly, ten times or more. V usage is TRBV28 and J usage is TRBJ1-2; 9 bases are shared with TRBD1. V lost 5 bases, J lost 7 bases, and 14 bases stayed unmatched. The CDR3 runs to 16 residues. Germline V gives CDR1 MDHEN, CDR2 SYDVKM. The CDR3 loop reads CASSRRDRVVAAGYTF. The CDR3 DNA follows: TGTGCCAGCAGTCGCCGGGACAGGGTGGTTGCGGCTGGCTACACCTTC.

The chain couples TRBV19 to TRBJ2-2; perhaps TRBD1 as D (6 bases). Trimming left V 3 bases short and J 1 base short, with 12 bases between. This CDR3 is built from 16 residues. Germline V gene lookup returns CDR1 LNHDA and CDR2 SQIVND (reference sequence). CDR3 sequence reads: CASSIVGQKNTGELFF. CDR3 sequence (DNA): TGTGCCAGTAGTATTGTCGGACAGAAGAACACCGGGGAGCTGTTTTTT.

This clonotype was counted only a few times. The chain is built from TRBV18 and TRBJ1-6; D is uncertain. Germline V gene data show CDR1 as KGHSH and CDR2 as LQKENI. Deletions cut 1 base from V and 5 bases from J, with 15 bases between. There are 17 residues in the CDR3. CDR3 bases: TGTGCCAGCTCACCACTCTCTCTTACGGGAGATAATTCACCCCTCCACTTT. Encoded protein: CASSPLSLTGDNSPLHF.

Ten or more counts support this clonotype. The genes are TRBV4-2 and TRBJ2-5; 8 bases line up with TRBD2. J lost 1 base, V lost 3 bases, and 13 bases had no gene match. Per germline, CDR1 LGHNA and CDR2 YNFKEQ. This CDR3 is built from 18 residues. In nucleotides, the CDR3 is TGTGCCAGCAGCCAGGAGGGTGTCGGGGGGGCCAGCCAAGAGACCCAGTACTTC. Amino acid sequence: CASSQEGVGGASQETQYF.

By share, this clonotype counts as medium-sized. The chain employs TRBV28 and TRBJ2-5, with 8 bases aligning to TRBD1. Trimming removed 3 bases from V and 2 bases from J; junction bases left unmatched: 8. Per germline, CDR1 MDHEN and CDR2 SYDVKM. This CDR3 spans 16 amino acids. CDR3 amino acids: CASSFGVWTGQETQYF. The DNA of the CDR3 is TGTGCCAGCAGTTTTGGCGTCTGGACAGGGCAAGAGACCCAGTACTTC.

This clonotype was counted ten times or more. This chain uses TRBV6-6 with TRBJ2-7; a possible D gene is TRBD1 (5 bases). The CDR3 covers 11 residues. Germline V gene sequence: CDR1 MNHNY, CDR2 SVGAGI (reference sequence). V shed 6 bases and J shed 4 bases, with 7 bases lying between them. CDR3 bases: TGTGCCAGCAGGCAGGGATACGAGCAGTACTTC. Translation gives CASRQGYEQYF.

This clonotype was detected ten times or more. The chain joins TRBV19 to TRBJ1-5; D unclear. Per germline, CDR1 LNHDA and CDR2 SQIVND (reference sequence). The V end was cut by 1 base, the J end by 3 bases, with 7 bases between. CDR3 length: 14 residues. CDR3 protein: CASSIAPVNQPQHF. DNA of the CDR3: TGTGCCAGTAGTATAGCCCCAGTCAATCAGCCCCAGCATTTT.

This clonotype was counted many times. J is TRBJ1-3 and V is TRBV28; 7 bases map to TRBD1. After removal of 4 bases from V and 0 bases from J, the junction contained 3 bases not matched to a gene. Germline-derived CDR1 and CDR2 are MDHEN and SYDVKM. There are 15 residues in the CDR3. The CDR3 is CASSSGQSSGNTIYF. In nucleotides, the CDR3 is TGTGCCAGCAGTTCGGGACAGAGCTCTGGAAACACCATATATTTT.

This clonotype was counted at least ten times. This rearrangement joins TRBV7-9 to TRBJ2-2; D remains ambiguous. V was pared by 5 bases and J by 1 base, with 8 bases between. There are 14 residues in the CDR3. CDR1 and CDR2 (germline): SEHNR, FQNEAQ (reference sequence). CDR3 region: CASSTPGNTGELFF. For the CDR3, the DNA is TGTGCCAGCAGCACCCCAGGGAACACCGGGGAGCTGTTTTTT.

The chain carries TRBV7-6 and TRBJ2-7; 11 bases agree with TRBD2. The germline CDR1 and CDR2 sequences are SGHVS and FNYEAQ. Trimming at V came to 1 base and at J to 6 bases, leaving 8 bases not matched to a gene. This CDR3 comprises 16 residues. CDR3 DNA: TGTGCCAGCAGCTTAGTTTTTGGGCTAGCGGGGGGCGAGCAGTACTTC. Translated: CASSLVFGLAGGEQYF.

This clonotype has ten or more counts. The J gene is TRBJ2-1, the V gene TRBV20-1; TRBD1 agrees at 8 bases. J gave up 8 bases and V 6 bases, and 6 bases lay outside the gene matches. Per the germline V gene, CDR1 is DFQATT and CDR2 is SNEGSKA (reference sequence). The length of the CDR3 is 12 residues. This CDR3 reads CSAWTGWDEQFF. Written as DNA, the CDR3 is TGCAGTGCCTGGACAGGGTGGGATGAGCAGTTCTTC.